Listed below are T cell receptor beta chains from one sample, sequenced in a study of T cell repertoires in cytomegalovirus infection. TCRdb processed the reads anew with MiXCR; each CDR3 protein has one entry. Of 150,000 to 200,000 distinct CDR3 sequences in the sample, approximately 14% are singletons; the top ten hold 20% to 30%. Sequencing was carried out using PBMCs. All receptors come from a human donor in good health (CMV status not recorded). Some clones in this sample may be carry-over from other donors' samples. Each CDR3 is given with its conserved first and last residue. D genes are given only for firm matches. The size of a clone is reported for some rows only, either as once, few or many, or as a class for expanded clones.

j_call,clone_size,d_call,cdr3_length,v_call,cdr3_nt,cdr3_aa
TRBJ1-3,many,-,16,TRBV7-2,TGTGCCAGCAGCTTAGAGAATCTACGCTCTGGAAACACCATATATTTT,CASSLENLRSGNTIYF
TRBJ2-5,many,-,13,TRBV28,TGTGCCAGCAGTTTAACCGGGGAAGAGACCCAGTACTTC,CASSLTGEETQYF
TRBJ1-6,-,TRBD1,16,TRBV20-1,TGCAGTGCTACCGGGACAGGGGGCTCCTATAATTCACCCCTCCACTTT,CSATGTGGSYNSPLHF
TRBJ2-3,many,TRBD1,15,TRBV11-2,TGTGCCAGCAGACCCTCGAGGGGGCGCACAGATACGCAGTATTTT,CASRPSRGRTDTQYF
TRBJ2-1,-,TRBD2,17,TRBV29-1,TGCAGCGTTGGGGCGGGGGGGGCACCTCCTCTCTACAATGAGCAGTTCTTC,CSVGAGGAPPLYNEQFF
TRBJ1-6,-,TRBD1,15,TRBV27,TGTGCCAGCAGACGGGGACAGAGCTATAATTCACCCCTCCACTTT,CASRRGQSYNSPLHF
TRBJ1-6,-,-,13,TRBV6-1,TGTGCCAGCAGCCAGATGGATAATTCACCCCTCCACTTT,CASSQMDNSPLHF
TRBJ2-2,few,TRBD2,16,TRBV19,TGTGCCAGTAGTATAACTAGCGGGAGTTTCTCCGGGGAGCTGTTTTTT,CASSITSGSFSGELFF
TRBJ1-1,many,TRBD1,14,TRBV28,TGTGCCAGCAACCCCGGGACAGGGAGGACTGAAGCTTTCTTT,CASNPGTGRTEAFF
TRBJ2-1,many,TRBD2,17,TRBV27,TGTGCCAGCAGTTTAACCCTAGCGGGAGGCATCTACAATGAGCAGTTCTTC,CASSLTLAGGIYNEQFF
TRBJ1-2,many,TRBD1,17,TRBV12-3/TRBV12-4,TGTGCCAGCAGTTCTCACGCTTCCGGGACAGGGAGGAATGGCTACACCTTC,CASSSHASGTGRNGYTF
TRBJ2-5,few,-,14,TRBV15,TGTGCCACCAGCGGTTTAGCGGCCCAAGAGACCCAGTACTTC,CATSGLAAQETQYF
TRBJ1-1,many,-,15,TRBV6-1,TGTGCCAGCAGTTCCGGCCGGGCGGGGGGCACTGAAGCTTTCTTT,CASSSGRAGGTEAFF
TRBJ2-5,many,TRBD1,14,TRBV12-3/TRBV12-4,TGTGCCAGCAGTCTTCAGGGGGCGCGGGAGACCCAGTACTTC,CASSLQGARETQYF
TRBJ2-2,many,-,14,TRBV7-3,TGTGCCAGCAGCGAGGGGGGACGGACCGGGGAGCTGTTTTTT,CASSEGGRTGELFF
TRBJ1-2,few,-,13,TRBV20-1,TGCAGTGCTCCCCCCATTTCTAACTATGGCTACACCTTC,CSAPPISNYGYTF
TRBJ2-7,many,TRBD1,13,TRBV7-2,TGTGCCAGTCGGGGACAGGGATATTACGAGCAGTACTTC,CASRGQGYYEQYF
TRBJ1-5,many,TRBD1,18,TRBV30,TGTGCCTGGAGTGTAGGGTACAGGGGGCATCGGGGAAATCAGCCCCAGCATTTT,CAWSVGYRGHRGNQPQHF
TRBJ1-1,-,-,10,TRBV30,TGTGCCTGGAGTGTAACGGGCCCGAGGTTT,CAWSVTGPRF
TRBJ2-1,-,TRBD2,15,TRBV29-1,TGCAGCGTCCGACTAGCGGATCCAAAGATGAATGAGCAGTTCTTC,CSVRLADPKMNEQFF
TRBJ2-7,few,TRBD1,12,TRBV29-1,TGCAGCGCCCGGGACAGCTCCTACGAGCAGTACTTC,CSARDSSYEQYF
TRBJ2-7,-,-,13,TRBV9,TGTGCCAGCAGCCTCGGAGGGCTGGACGAGCAGTACTTC,CASSLGGLDEQYF
TRBJ1-5,-,TRBD1,14,TRBV2,TGTGCCAGCAGCAGGGGGCTTAGCAATCAGCCCCAGCATTTT,CASSRGLSNQPQHF
TRBJ2-1,-,-,12,TRBV10-3,TGTGCCATCAGTGAGTCCAGCAATGAGCAGTTCTTC,CAISESSNEQFF
TRBJ2-3,few,-,15,TRBV4-3,TGCGCCAGCAGTCAGTCCGCACTAGCCGGAGATACGCAGTATTTT,CASSQSALAGDTQYF
TRBJ2-7,few,TRBD1,15,TRBV28,TGTGCCAGCAGTTCCTCAGGGGGAGAGGATTACGAGCAGTACTTC,CASSSSGGEDYEQYF
TRBJ2-3,few,-,15,TRBV27,TGTGCCAGCAGTTATAGCGGACTGGGTGCAGATACGCAGTATTTT,CASSYSGLGADTQYF
TRBJ1-1,many,-,13,TRBV7-2,TGTGCCAGCAGCCCGGAGGGGCCCCATGAAGCTTTCTTT,CASSPEGPHEAFF
TRBJ1-5,many,TRBD1,15,TRBV7-2,TGTGCCAGCAGCTTGGACAGGGGACCAAATCAGCCCCAGCATTTT,CASSLDRGPNQPQHF
TRBJ2-7,many,TRBD1,16,TRBV15,TGTGCCACCAGCAGAGGCTTCCGGACAGGGGGCTCGGAGCAGTACTTC,CATSRGFRTGGSEQYF
TRBJ1-2,-,-,14,TRBV29-1,TGCAGCGTTGAAAACCGGGGGCGAAGTTCTGGCTACACCTTC,CSVENRGRSSGYTF
TRBJ2-1,many,TRBD2,16,TRBV7-2,TGTGCCAGCAGCTTATTTCCGGGAGGGGGAGGGAATGAGCAGTTCTTC,CASSLFPGGGGNEQFF
TRBJ2-3,many,TRBD1,15,TRBV28,TGTGCCAGCAGTTTGGGGACAGGGGCCACAGATACGCAGTATTTT,CASSLGTGATDTQYF
TRBJ2-7,few,-,13,TRBV27,TGTGCCAGCAGTTTTCAGGGGAGGCACGAGCAGTACTTC,CASSFQGRHEQYF
TRBJ2-2,many,-,16,TRBV19,TGTGCCAGTATACCGGGTCGACAGAGGAACACCGGGGAGCTGTTTTTT,CASIPGRQRNTGELFF
TRBJ1-2,few,-,15,TRBV6-6,TGTGCCAGCAGTTATCACCCAGGGGAAGGCTATGGCTACACCTTC,CASSYHPGEGYGYTF
TRBJ2-7,-,TRBD2,14,TRBV7-2,TGTGCCCGTCAGGGCGGGAGCTTAGCGGGGGAGCAGTACTTC,CARQGGSLAGEQYF
TRBJ2-1,-,-,14,TRBV20-1,TGCAGTGCTAGATATCGGATCGCCTACAATGAGCAGTTCTTC,CSARYRIAYNEQFF
TRBJ1-5,many,-,14,TRBV18,TGTGCCAGCTCACCAATCTCCTCAGTGAAGCCCCAGCATTTT,CASSPISSVKPQHF
TRBJ1-6,many,-,12,TRBV7-9,TGTGCCAGCAGCTTTCCCGGTTCACCCCTCCACTTT,CASSFPGSPLHF
TRBJ2-7,few,TRBD1,16,TRBV4-1,TGCGCCAGCAGCCAAGTTGTGGGACAGGGTCGCTACGAGCAGTACTTC,CASSQVVGQGRYEQYF
TRBJ1-2,-,TRBD1,15,TRBV4-3,TGCGCCAGCAGCACTCGACAGGGGGATAACTATGGCTACACCTTC,CASSTRQGDNYGYTF
TRBJ2-3,many,-,17,TRBV7-9,TGTGCCAGCAGCTTAGCCGGGACTGCAGCTAGCACAGATACGCAGTATTTT,CASSLAGTAASTDTQYF
TRBJ2-7,many,TRBD1,14,TRBV7-2,TGTGCCAGCAGCCTAGGGACAGGGGTCTACGAGCAGTACTTC,CASSLGTGVYEQYF
TRBJ2-7,-,TRBD1,11,TRBV7-7,TGTGCCAGCAGCCCCGGGACAGGCTTGTACTTC,CASSPGTGLYF
TRBJ2-1,few,-,12,TRBV5-5,TGTGCCAGCAGCATTGGGTGGAATGAGCAGTTCTTC,CASSIGWNEQFF
TRBJ1-2,few,-,13,TRBV29-1,TGCAGCGTCGTCAAATCGGCAGAATATGGCTACACCTTC,CSVVKSAEYGYTF
TRBJ2-2,many,TRBD1,15,TRBV10-3,TGTGCCATCAGTGAAGAGAACAGGGGAGCCGGGGAGCTGTTTTTT,CAISEENRGAGELFF
TRBJ2-1,many,TRBD1,14,TRBV7-2,TGTGCCAGCAGCTTGGACAGGGGTGGAGGTGAGCAGTTCTTC,CASSLDRGGGEQFF
TRBJ2-3,many,-,14,TRBV7-8,TGTGCCAGCAGCTTACAGGGGAGCACAGATACGCAGTATTTT,CASSLQGSTDTQYF
TRBJ2-1,-,TRBD2,16,TRBV5-6,TGTGCCAGCATCGCCCGGGGACTAGCGCTGTACAATGAGCAGTTCTTC,CASIARGLALYNEQFF